This T cell receptor (beta chain) is from a study of beta chain features in type 1 diabetes. Germline trimming cut 5 bases from V and 6 bases from J; bases unmatched to any gene: 5. CDR1 is SGHTA and CDR2 is FQGNSA in the germline V gene. This CDR3 spans 14 amino acids. The study, taken as a whole, reports: Resolution of whether HLA type affects TCRB rearrangement was not achieved here. Type 1 diabetes patients had fewer VDJ junction insertions and more deletions. The study found moderately but significantly shorter TCRB CDR3s in all four CD4+ subsets of Type 1 diabetes patients.

As regards this clone: Its specificity is not known.

Sequenced material consisted of expressed TCRB transcripts (all of the isolated RNA was reverse transcribed). Read counts averaged about 3.57 million for samples of naive, central memory and regulatory T cells. Assay used: immunoSEQ multiplex PCR; TCRdb lists only in-frame clones, some missing. The sample contains approximately 250,000 clones, roughly 25% of which appear only once. This clonotype was sampled from a woman aged 25 to 39 with type 1 diabetes. The genes are TRBV7-2 and TRBJ2-3; 10 bases are shared with TRBD2. Specimen: naive CD4+ T cells from blood. Here the CDR3 DNA reads TGTGCCAGCAGCGTCTCTAGCGGGAGCGATACGCAGTATTTT. Translated: CASSVSSGSDTQYF.